What follows are 22 T cell receptor beta chains derived from one specimen sequenced in a study of vaccination effects on CD4 cells after COVID-19. Expansion of antigen-specific CD4+ T cells with viral peptide pools was carried out by the ViraFEST assay before sequencing. Subsequent to about 10 days of culture, CD4+ T cells were isolated. Every participant took two doses of the BNT162b2 or mRNA-1273 vaccine. No antigen has been assigned to these receptors. TCRdb's copy holds only in-frame clones and misses some; the assay was immunoSEQ multiplex PCR. The data hold about 22,000 clones, with approximately 77% observed a single time. This specimen was CD4+ T cells from PBMCs cultured with HCoV-NL63 spike peptides, taken after COVID-19 vaccination. The receptor set was obtained from a human donor who received a COVID-19 vaccine.

The V and J genes are TRBV6-1 and TRBJ1-1; D possibly corresponds to TRBD1 (6 bases). Trimming removed 3 bases from V and 2 bases from J, with 7 bases in between. The CDR3 sequence is 13 residues long. Germline V gives CDR1 MNHNS, CDR2 SASEGT. The CDR3 sequence is CASSEGHNTEAFF. Here the CDR3 DNA reads TGTGCCAGCAGTGAGGGACATAACACTGAAGCTTTCTTT.

V gene TRBV6-5 combines with J gene TRBJ1-6; D is unresolved. The CDR3 runs 12 residues. Germline-derived CDR1 and CDR2 are MNHEY and SVGAGI. Trimming left V 8 bases short and J 7 bases short, with 9 bases between. CDR3 amino acids: CASADGNSPLHF. CDR3 nucleotide sequence: TGTGCCAGCGCGGACGGGAATTCACCCCTCCACTTT.

The J gene is TRBJ1-1, the V gene TRBV29-1; D remains unclear. This CDR3 has 13 amino acids. The V end was cut by 4 bases, the J end by 9 bases, with 18 bases between. Germline V lookup: CDR1 SQVTM, CDR2 ANQGSEA. CDR3 sequence (DNA): TGCAGCGTTGTTCTGTTTACCGCAAACCAAGCTTTCTTT. It specifies CSVVLFTANQAFF.

The chain employs TRBV3-1 (or the pseudogene TRBV3-2) and TRBJ1-2; D is undetermined. Germline V gene lookup returns CDR1 LGHDT and CDR2 YNNKEL (reference sequence). Trimming removed 2 bases from V and 7 bases from J, with 14 bases in between. The CDR3 sequence is 14 residues long. CDR3 DNA: TGTGCCAGCAGCCAATTGACAACTATGGTTGGCTACACCTTC. It encodes CASSQLTTMVGYTF.

The J gene is TRBJ2-7, the V gene TRBV5-1, with TRBD2 matching 9 bases. The V gene's germline CDR1 is SGHRS and CDR2 YFSETQ. This CDR3 has 15 amino acids. The J segment lost 3 bases and the V segment lost 2 bases, leaving 6 bases of the junction unmatched. The CDR3 loop is CASSLASGVDYEQYF. The CDR3, as DNA: TGCGCCAGCAGCTTAGCTAGCGGGGTCGACTACGAGCAGTACTTC.

J is TRBJ1-5 and V is TRBV9; D gene uncertain. CDR3 length: 15 residues. Germline assignment: CDR1 SGDLS and CDR2 YYNGEE. V was cut by 0 bases and J by 2 bases, with 9 bases left in between. Here the CDR3 DNA reads TGTGCCAGCAGCGTAGGGACCCTAGGCAATCAGCCCCAGCATTTT. This codes for CASSVGTLGNQPQHF.

The chain couples TRBV23-1 to TRBJ2-3; TRBD1 or TRBD2 may be the D gene (5 bases each). TRBV23-1 is identified as an open reading frame with a role that is uncertain. This CDR3 has 17 amino acids. Trimming took 3 bases from V and 0 from J, leaving 16 bases between them. This CDR3 reads CASSHPGTITSTDTQYF. The CDR3 coding sequence is TGCGCCAGCAGTCACCCCGGGACGATAACTAGCACAGATACGCAGTATTTT.

This clone was seen a handful of times. The genes are TRBV7-9 and TRBJ1-6, with D unclear. Trimming shortened V by 6 bases and J by 9 bases, and 9 bases separated the two germline ends. Germline CDR1 SEHNR, CDR2 FQNEAQ (reference sequence). This CDR3 is built from 12 residues. Written as DNA, the CDR3 is TGTGCCAGCAGTATCGTGGTTTCACCCCTCCACTTT. Amino acid sequence: CASSIVVSPLHF. Based on the CDR3 plus reference TRBV7-9 and TRBJ1-6, the full variable domain is DTGVSQNPRHKITKRGQNVTFRCDPISEHNRLYWYRQTLGQGPEFLTYFQNEAQLEKSRLLSDRFSAERPKGSFSTLEIQRTEQGDSAMYLCASSIVVSPLHFGNGTRLTVT.

The V call is TRBV7-2, the J call TRBJ1-5; 8 nucleotides match TRBD1. With 5 bases clipped from V and 6 bases from J, the junction kept 6 bases outside the gene matches. CDR1 SGHTA and CDR2 FQGNSA come from the germline V gene. The CDR3 contains 14 residues. CDR3 residues: CASSPRQGTQPQHF. CDR3 nucleotide sequence: TGTGCCAGCAGCCCGCGACAGGGGACTCAGCCCCAGCATTTT.

The chain employs TRBV7-2 and TRBJ2-1; D call uncertain. Per germline, CDR1 SGHTA and CDR2 FQGNSA. Deletions cut 2 bases from V and 3 bases from J, with 14 bases between. The CDR3 runs 16 residues. CDR3 sequence (DNA): TGTGCCAGCAGCTTATCCCGACTCGTCCGCTACAATGAGCAGTTCTTC. This encodes CASSLSRLVRYNEQFF.

This chain joins TRBV18 and TRBJ2-3, with 11 bases lining up with TRBD2. Germline trimming cut 2 bases from V and 2 bases from J; bases unmatched to any gene: 6. The length of the CDR3 is 17 residues. Germline CDR1 is KGHSH and CDR2 is LQKENI. The CDR3 is CASSPIPLAGVTDTQYF. For the CDR3, the DNA is TGTGCCAGCTCACCAATCCCACTAGCGGGAGTCACAGATACGCAGTATTTT.

Written as DNA, the CDR3 is TGTGCCAGCAGCGTAGGACAGGGCTTGAGCACCATATATTTT. Protein sequence: CASSVGQGLSTIYF. The chain has TRBV9 and TRBJ1-3; 7 positions agree with TRBD1. Trimming removed 0 bases from V and 9 bases from J; junction bases left unmatched: 6. Germline CDR1 and CDR2: SGDLS and YYNGEE. There are 14 residues in the CDR3.

The rearrangement links TRBV3-1 (or the pseudogene TRBV3-2) to TRBJ2-7, with TRBD2 matching 11 bases. CDR1 and CDR2 from the germline V gene are LGHDT and YNNKEL (reference sequence). Germline trimming cut 4 bases from V and 5 bases from J; bases unmatched to any gene: 7. This CDR3 contains 15 residues. The DNA for the CDR3 is TGTGCCAGCAGCCTCCTTAGCGGGAGGGAGAACGAGCAGTACTTC. Its protein product is CASSLLSGRENEQYF.

The chain recombines TRBV23-1 with TRBJ1-1, with a weak D call TRBD1 (6 bases). TRBV23-1 is sorted into the ORF group, with uncertain function. Trimming left V 2 bases short and J 6 bases short, with 19 bases between. CDR3 size: 16 residues. As DNA, the CDR3 is TGCGCCAGCAGTCAAGAATTAACAGGGCTTCGGGCTGAAGCTTTCTTT. This gives the protein CASSQELTGLRAEAFF.

V and J are TRBV6-2 or TRBV6-3 and TRBJ2-5, with D maybe TRBD2 (6 bases). The germline V gene encodes CDR1 MNHEY and CDR2 SVGEGT. V lost 5 bases and J 1 base, leaving 17 bases between the germline ends. The CDR3 runs 16 residues. DNA of the CDR3: TGTGCCAGCAGTAAAGGGGCGGGAAGCCCCCAAGAGACCCAGTACTTC. This translates into CASSKGAGSPQETQYF.

This rearrangement joins TRBV10-3 to TRBJ2-7; 11 bases agree with TRBD1. V dropped 7 bases and J dropped 6; count of bases not matched to a gene: 11. The CDR3 contains 15 residues. CDR1 and CDR2 (germline): ENHRY, SYGVKD. In DNA, the CDR3 is TGTGCCATCAAAGACTGGGACAGGGGGTCGGTCGAGCAGTACTTC. This codes for CAIKDWDRGSVEQYF.

V usage is TRBV27 and J usage is TRBJ1-5, with 7 bases matching TRBD1. The CDR3 has 15 amino acids. The V gene end was trimmed by 5 bases and the J gene end by 4 bases; junction bases not matched to a gene: 8. CDR1 is MNHEY and CDR2 is SMNVEV in the germline V gene (reference sequence). The CDR3 sequence is CASSPSQGRNQPQHF. CDR3 DNA: TGTGCCAGCAGTCCATCACAGGGGCGGAATCAGCCCCAGCATTTT.

V usage is TRBV2 and J usage is TRBJ1-6, with a possible D match to TRBD1 (6 bases). Germline CDR1 SNHLY, CDR2 FYNNEI. The CDR3 is 13 amino acids. The V end was cut by 6 bases, the J end by 4 bases, with 7 bases between. The CDR3 is CASRTGYNSPLHF. The CDR3 nucleotides are TGTGCCAGCAGGACAGGTTATAATTCACCCCTCCACTTT.

The CDR3 region has the DNA TGTGCCACCAGTGATTTGTGGCTAGCGGACTTCTACGAGCAGTACTTC. It encodes CATSDLWLADFYEQYF. The genes are TRBV24-1 and TRBJ2-7; 7 bases are shared with TRBD2. The CDR3 is 16 residues long. V dropped 0 bases and J dropped 3; count of bases not matched to a gene: 7. Germline V lookup: CDR1 KGHDR, CDR2 SFDVKD.

The chain recombines TRBV5-1 with TRBJ2-2, with TRBD1 identical over 7 bases. Germline CDR1 reads SGHRS; CDR2 reads YFSETQ. Trimming at V came to 3 bases and at J to 5 bases, leaving 7 bases not matched to a gene. This CDR3 is 15 amino acids long. CDR3 sequence: CASSSRQGSTGELFF. CDR3 coding DNA: TGCGCCAGCAGCTCAAGACAGGGATCGACCGGGGAGCTGTTTTTT. Using reference TRBV5-1 and TRBJ2-2 for the parts outside the CDR3, the full variable domain is KAGVTQTPRYLIKTRGQQVTLSCSPISGHRSVSWYQQTPGQGLQFLFEYFSETQRNKGNFPGRFSGRQFSNSRSEMNVSTLELGDSALYLCASSSRQGSTGELFFGEGSRLTVL.

V usage is TRBV5-1 and J usage is TRBJ1-2; perhaps TRBD1 as D (6 bases). CDR1 SGHRS and CDR2 YFSETQ come from the germline V gene. Trimming cost V 2 bases and J 5 bases, with 10 bases left between them. CDR3 length: 13 amino acids. CDR3 sequence: CASSFRGAYGYTF. In nucleotides, the CDR3 is TGCGCCAGCAGCTTTAGGGGGGCGTATGGCTACACCTTC.

The V and J genes are TRBV11-1 and TRBJ2-2; D may be TRBD1 (6 bases). Germline values: CDR1 SGHAT, CDR2 FQDESV (reference sequence). The CDR3 is 16 residues long. V was cut by 1 base and J by 1 base, with 10 bases left in between. The CDR3 is CASSLVGAGNTGELFF. For the CDR3, the DNA is TGTGCCAGCAGCTTAGTGGGGGCTGGGAACACCGGGGAGCTGTTTTTT.